The table lists the clone carrying this T cell receptor beta chain with a count of one. Antigen specificity is unknown. CDR3 size: 16 residues. The germline gives CDR1 SGHTA, CDR2 FQGNSA. With V trimmed by 0 bases and J by 4 bases, 2 bases remained unmatched. This record comes from a study of blood T cells in healthy people across ages. Overall study findings and caveats: PBMCs went unsorted, and a conclusive naive versus antigen-experienced comparison was therefore prevented.

Then a second PCR, running roughly 7 to 11 cycles, was carried out with a sample-barcoded 5' primer and a J-beta primer mix. TCRdb reprocessed the 5' RACE reads with MiXCR, giving one entry per CDR3 protein. The sample lists around 1,000,000 distinct CDR3 sequences; around two fifths were seen once. Each donor was a healthy Caucasian individual from Russia, aged roughly 6 to 90. The TCR originated in a man between 18 and 35 years old in good health. The specimen sequenced was blood. The rearrangement links TRBV7-2 to TRBJ2-2; TRBD1 matches at 10 bases. CDR3 sequence reads: CASSLAGTGVTGELFF. The CDR3, as DNA: TGTGCCAGCAGCTTAGCGGGGACAGGGGTCACCGGGGAGCTGTTTTTT.